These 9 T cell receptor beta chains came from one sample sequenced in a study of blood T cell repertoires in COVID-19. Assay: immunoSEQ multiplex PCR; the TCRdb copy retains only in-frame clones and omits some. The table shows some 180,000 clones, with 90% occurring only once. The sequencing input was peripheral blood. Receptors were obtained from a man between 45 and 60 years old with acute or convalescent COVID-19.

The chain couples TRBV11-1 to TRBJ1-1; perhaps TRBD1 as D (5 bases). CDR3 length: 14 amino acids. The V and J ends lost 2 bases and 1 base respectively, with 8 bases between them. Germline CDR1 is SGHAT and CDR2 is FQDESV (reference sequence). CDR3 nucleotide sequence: TGTGCCAGCAGCTTACGGGGGAAGAACACTGAAGCTTTCTTT. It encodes CASSLRGKNTEAFF.

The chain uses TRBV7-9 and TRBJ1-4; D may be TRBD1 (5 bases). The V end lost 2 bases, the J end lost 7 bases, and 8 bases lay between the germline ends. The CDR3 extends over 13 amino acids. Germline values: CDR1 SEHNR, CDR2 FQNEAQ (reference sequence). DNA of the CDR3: TGTGCCAGCAGCTTAAGGGACTCTGAAAAACTGTTTTTT. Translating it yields CASSLRDSEKLFF.

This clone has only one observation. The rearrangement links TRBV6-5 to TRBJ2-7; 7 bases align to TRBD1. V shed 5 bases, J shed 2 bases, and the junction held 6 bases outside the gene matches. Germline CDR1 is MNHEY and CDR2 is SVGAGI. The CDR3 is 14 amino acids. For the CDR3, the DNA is TGTGCCAGCAGTACCACAGGGGATGCCTACGAGCAGTACTTC. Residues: CASSTTGDAYEQYF.

Here the CDR3 reads CASSESSTQGNYGYTF. The CDR3 nucleotides read TGTGCCAGCAGTGAATCGTCCACACAGGGGAACTATGGCTACACCTTC. V is TRBV6-1 and J is TRBJ1-2; TRBD1 aligns across 7 bases. Germline CDR1 reads MNHNS; CDR2 reads SASEGT. The V gene end was trimmed by 2 bases and the J gene end by 2 bases; junction bases not matched to a gene: 8. This CDR3 is 16 amino acids long.

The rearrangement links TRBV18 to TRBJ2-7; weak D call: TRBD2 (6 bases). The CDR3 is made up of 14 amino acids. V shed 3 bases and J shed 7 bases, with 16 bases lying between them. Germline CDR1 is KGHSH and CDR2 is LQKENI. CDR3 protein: CASSPPWGRREQYF. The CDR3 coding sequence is TGTGCCAGCTCACCTCCCTGGGGGAGGAGGGAGCAGTACTTC.

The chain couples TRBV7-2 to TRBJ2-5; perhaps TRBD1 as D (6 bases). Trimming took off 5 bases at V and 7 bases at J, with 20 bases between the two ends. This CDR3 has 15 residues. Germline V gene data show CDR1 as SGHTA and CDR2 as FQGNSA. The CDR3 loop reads CASSPGHLQEWTQYF. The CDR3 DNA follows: TGTGCCAGCAGCCCGGGACATCTCCAAGAGTGGACCCAGTACTTC.

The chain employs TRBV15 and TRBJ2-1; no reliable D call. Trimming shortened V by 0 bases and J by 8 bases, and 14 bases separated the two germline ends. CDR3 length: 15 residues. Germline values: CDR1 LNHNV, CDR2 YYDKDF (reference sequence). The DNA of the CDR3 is TGTGCCACCAGCAGAGAGGCTAACTATGGCGATGAGCAGTTCTTC. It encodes CATSREANYGDEQFF.

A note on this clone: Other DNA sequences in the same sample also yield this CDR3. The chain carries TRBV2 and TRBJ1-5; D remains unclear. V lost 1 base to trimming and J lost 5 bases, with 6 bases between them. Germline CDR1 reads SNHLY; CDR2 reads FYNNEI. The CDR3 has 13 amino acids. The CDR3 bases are TGTGCCAGCAGTGAAGGCAGATATCAGCCCCAGCATTTT. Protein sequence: CASSEGRYQPQHF.

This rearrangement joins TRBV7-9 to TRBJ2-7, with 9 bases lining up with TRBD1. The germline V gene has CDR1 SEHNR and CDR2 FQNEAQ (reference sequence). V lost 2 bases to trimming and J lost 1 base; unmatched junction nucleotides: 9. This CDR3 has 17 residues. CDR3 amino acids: CASSLRGGQGVSYEQYF. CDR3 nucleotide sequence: TGTGCCAGCAGCTTAAGGGGGGGACAGGGTGTGTCCTACGAGCAGTACTTC.